These T cell receptor beta chains were read from a single sample in a study of cytomegalovirus exposure and HLA in healthy donors. The repertoire was sequenced with immunoSEQ multiplex PCR; TCRdb's copy has only in-frame clones and lacks some. This sample carries around 60,000 clones, about 96% of them seen once, and the ten largest clones take under 1.5%. The material sequenced was PBMCs. These TCRs come from a woman between 18 and 29 years old in good health and CMV-seronegative. Each CDR3 is given with its conserved first and last residue. D genes are given only for firm matches. Size values are once, few and many counts, or a class for expanded clones, and some rows have none.

>.|TRBJ1-2|.|TRBV5-6
CASSPGGLTANYGYTF
TGTGCCAGCAGCCCCGGGGGACTGACGGCAAACTATGGCTACACCTTC
>.|TRBJ1-5|.|TRBV7-8
CASSLAGGGQPQHF
TGTGCCAGCAGCTTAGCCGGGGGGGGGCAGCCCCAGCATTTT
>TRBD1|TRBJ1-1|.|TRBV10-3
CAISVQGARTEAFF
TGTGCCATCAGTGTGCAGGGGGCAAGGACTGAAGCTTTCTTT
>.|TRBJ1-5|.|TRBV27
CASSLREGNQPQHF
TGTGCCAGCAGCCTTAGGGAGGGCAATCAGCCCCAGCATTTT
>.|TRBJ2-1|.|TRBV27
CASRDLSGGPYNEQFF
TGTGCCAGCAGGGACCTTAGCGGTGGGCCCTACAATGAGCAGTTCTTC
>.|TRBJ2-5|.|TRBV15
CATEMGGAETQYF
TGTGCCACCGAGATGGGGGGAGCCGAGACCCAGTACTTC
>TRBD2|TRBJ2-1|.|TRBV28
CASSLRLAGEQFF
TGTGCCAGCAGTTTACGGTTAGCGGGTGAGCAGTTCTTC
>.|TRBJ1-4|.|TRBV5-1
CASSLREEGTTNEKLFF
TGCGCCAGCAGCTTGAGGGAGGAAGGGACAACTAATGAAAAACTGTTTTTT
>.|TRBJ2-3|once|TRBV7-2
CASSSGPQRDTQYF
TGTGCCAGCAGCTCGGGTCCCCAGCGGGATACGCAGTATTTT
>TRBD2|TRBJ2-1|.|TRBV29-1
CSVEDTSGGNEQFF
TGCAGCGTTGAGGACACTAGCGGGGGCAATGAGCAGTTCTTC
>.|TRBJ1-2|few|TRBV2
CASSDRGRGYTF
TGTGCCAGCAGTGATAGGGGCAGGGGCTACACCTTC
>TRBD1|TRBJ2-1|.|TRBV2
CASIPGQYNEQFF
TGTGCCAGCATTCCGGGACAGTACAATGAGCAGTTCTTC
>TRBD1|TRBJ2-5|.|TRBV14
CASSYGAGGLETQYF
TGTGCCAGCAGCTACGGGGCAGGGGGCTTAGAGACCCAGTACTTC
>TRBD1|TRBJ2-2|.|TRBV28
CASSRRGTGGTGELFF
TGTGCCAGCAGTCGACGGGGGACAGGGGGGACCGGGGAGCTGTTTTTT
>.|TRBJ2-3|.|TRBV7-2
CASRVDQARDTQYF
TGTGCCAGCAGGGTGGATCAGGCTCGGGATACGCAGTATTTT
>.|TRBJ2-7|.|TRBV6-5
CASSNRVWEQYF
TGTGCCAGCAGTAACAGGGTTTGGGAGCAGTACTTC
>TRBD2|TRBJ2-7|.|TRBV28
CASRRPGPTRGEQYF
TGTGCCAGCCGCCGCCCGGGACCCACGCGGGGGGAGCAGTACTTC
>TRBD1|TRBJ2-7|once|TRBV15
CATSSLDRGYSYEQYF
TGTGCCACCAGCAGTTTAGACAGGGGCTACTCCTACGAGCAGTACTTC
>.|TRBJ1-2|.|TRBV10-3
CAIRDTANYGYTF
TGTGCCATCAGGGACACCGCTAACTATGGCTACACCTTC
>.|TRBJ2-5|.|TRBV6-5
CASSYGAPRKETQYF
TGTGCCAGCAGTTACGGGGCTCCCCGAAAAGAGACCCAGTACTTC
>.|TRBJ1-1|.|TRBV6-5
CASSYGAYGEAFF
TGTGCCAGCAGTTACGGAGCCTATGGGGAAGCTTTCTTT
>TRBD1|TRBJ2-7|once|TRBV6-5
CASTRDRFSYEQYF
TGTGCCAGCACTCGGGACAGATTCTCCTACGAGCAGTACTTC
>.|TRBJ2-7|.|TRBV10-3
CAISEPARGPPYEQYF
TGTGCCATCAGTGAGCCAGCCAGGGGACCCCCCTACGAGCAGTACTTC
>.|TRBJ2-7|.|TRBV6-5
CATGAGVGEQYF
TGTGCCACGGGGGCGGGGGTCGGCGAGCAGTACTTC
>TRBD2|TRBJ2-5|.|TRBV4-1
CASSHPRQLRTSPGAQQETQYF
TGCGCCAGCAGCCACCCAAGACAATTGAGGACTAGCCCGGGGGCCCAACAAGAGACCCAGTACTTC
>TRBD1|TRBJ2-1|.|TRBV4-3
CASSQVGRGLYNEQFF
TGCGCCAGCAGCCAAGTTGGCAGGGGGCTGTACAATGAGCAGTTCTTC
>.|TRBJ2-2|.|TRBV4-3
CASSQTAGNTGELFF
TGCGCCAGCAGCCAAACAGCGGGGAACACCGGGGAGCTGTTTTTT
>TRBD1|TRBJ2-3|.|TRBV29-1
CSVAQGRDRPGDTQYF
TGCAGCGTTGCCCAGGGTCGGGACAGGCCCGGGGATACGCAGTATTTT
>.|TRBJ1-1|once|TRBV5-8
CASLPFSVGAEAFF
TGTGCCAGCCTCCCCTTTTCGGTCGGGGCTGAAGCTTTCTTT
>.|TRBJ2-2|.|TRBV7-8
CASSPFRERTGELFF
TGTGCCAGCAGCCCCTTTAGGGAGAGGACCGGGGAGCTGTTTTTT
>TRBD2|TRBJ2-7|.|TRBV7-3
CASSPSGGVHEQYF
TGTGCCAGCAGCCCCAGTGGGGGGGTACACGAGCAGTACTTC
>.|TRBJ2-1|.|TRBV29-1
CTDLRDYNEQFF
TGCACCGATCTTCGGGACTACAATGAGCAGTTCTTC
>TRBD1|TRBJ2-7|.|TRBV6-6
CASGGPDRGSYEQYF
TGTGCCAGCGGGGGCCCGGACAGGGGGTCCTACGAGCAGTACTTC
>.|TRBJ1-2|.|TRBV18
CASSPDWVYGYTF
TGTGCCAGCTCTCCTGACTGGGTCTATGGCTACACCTTC
>.|TRBJ1-3|.|TRBV28
CASSLPLEGNTIYF
TGTGCCAGCAGTTTACCCTTGGAGGGAAACACCATATATTTT
>.|TRBJ2-1|.|TRBV28
CAGRPPGEGNEQFF
TGTGCCGGCCGGCCCCCAGGGGAGGGCAATGAGCAGTTCTTC
>TRBD1|TRBJ2-7|once|TRBV6-6
CASSYSTGGPSGEQYF
TGTGCCAGCAGTTACTCGACAGGGGGCCCGTCGGGCGAGCAGTACTTC
>.|TRBJ2-1|.|TRBV29-1
CSVEDPDRPQGTEQFF
TGCAGCGTTGAAGACCCAGACCGACCCCAGGGGACTGAGCAGTTCTTC
>TRBD1|TRBJ2-1|.|TRBV5-8
CASSDGTVSYNEQFF
TGTGCCAGCAGCGATGGGACAGTATCCTACAATGAGCAGTTCTTC
>.|TRBJ2-7|.|TRBV23-1
CASSQFGGYEQYF
TGCGCCAGCAGTCAATTCGGAGGCTACGAGCAGTACTTC
>.|TRBJ2-7|.|TRBV7-9
CASSLAGGTREQYF
TGTGCCAGCAGCTTAGCTGGGGGGACTCGGGAGCAGTACTTC
>.|TRBJ1-3|.|TRBV28
CASSIRGWSGNTIYF
TGTGCCAGCAGTATCAGGGGCTGGTCTGGAAACACCATATATTTT
>.|TRBJ2-1|.|TRBV19
CASSIWQGSSYNEQFF
TGTGCCAGTAGTATTTGGCAGGGGTCCTCCTACAATGAGCAGTTCTTC
>.|TRBJ2-1|.|TRBV15
CATSPDGSSYNEQFF
TGTGCCACCAGCCCCGACGGGAGCTCCTACAATGAGCAGTTCTTC
>TRBD2|TRBJ2-3|.|TRBV30
CAWSAAGYTDTQYF
TGTGCCTGGAGTGCAGCGGGGTACACAGATACGCAGTATTTT
>.|TRBJ1-5|.|TRBV19
CATGGGRNSNQPQHF
TGTGCCACCGGGGGGGGACGGAATAGCAATCAGCCCCAGCATTTT
>TRBD1|TRBJ1-2|once|TRBV2
CASSQNRGDYGYTF
TGTGCCAGCAGCCAAAACAGGGGAGACTATGGCTACACCTTC
>TRBD1|TRBJ2-2|.|TRBV19
CASRMTGTNTGELFF
TGTGCCAGTAGGATGACAGGGACCAACACCGGGGAGCTGTTTTTT
>.|TRBJ2-5|.|TRBV12-5
CASGLRVGAGGRETQYF
TGTGCTAGTGGTTTGAGGGTCGGGGCAGGGGGGCGAGAGACCCAGTACTTC
>.|TRBJ2-1|.|TRBV25-1
CATHSVHEQFF
TGTGCCACCCACAGTGTCCATGAGCAGTTCTTC